The 21 T cell receptor beta chains below all came from one sample that was sequenced in a study of T cell repertoires in cytomegalovirus infection. Which antigens these TCRs recognize remains unknown. Using its own MiXCR run on the reads, TCRdb lists one record per CDR3 protein. The table has around 25,000 distinct CDR3 sequences, about 20% seen once. The source material was CD8+ T cells from cultured PBMCs, sampled from culture after CMV antigen stimulation. The source is a human donor in good health (CMV status not recorded). Some clones in this sample may be carry-over from other donors' samples.

The chain combines TRBV12-3 or TRBV12-4 with TRBJ2-1; D might be TRBD1 or TRBD2, each matching 5 bases. Trimming shortened V by 6 bases and J by 12 bases, and 12 bases separated the two germline ends. The CDR3 is made up of 11 amino acids. CDR3 residues: CASSPRGGQFF. The DNA for the CDR3 is TGTGCCAGCAGCCCTCGGGGCGGGCAGTTCTTC.

This chain links TRBV20-1 with TRBJ2-3; 10 nucleotides align to TRBD2. The CDR3 is 17 amino acids. Germline V gene sequence: CDR1 DFQATT, CDR2 SNEGSKA (reference sequence). V was clipped by 2 bases and J by 7 bases; unmatched bases: 15. The CDR3 spells CSARFMLASGSGYTQYF. The CDR3, as DNA: TGCAGTGCTAGATTCATGCTAGCTAGCGGGAGTGGTTATACGCAGTATTTT.

This clonotype has just a few counts. Given a much more abundant clone one base away, this may be a read error. J is TRBJ2-1 and V is TRBV7-8; TRBD1 is a possible D gene (6 bases). From germline, CDR1 is SGHVS and CDR2 FQNEAQ. This CDR3 contains 16 residues. V lost 5 bases and J lost 13, with 27 bases in between. CDR3 bases: TGTGCCAGCAGCATCATCCTAACAGGGTACCAAGAGACCCAGTTCTTC. Its protein is CASSIILTGYQETQFF.

This clonotype has only a few counts. The chain employs TRBV7-6 and TRBJ2-7; TRBD2 agrees at 9 bases. The CDR3 totals 16 residues. V gave up 2 bases and J gave up 6 bases; unmatched junction bases: 11. The germline V gene encodes CDR1 SGHVS and CDR2 FNYEAQ. The CDR3 DNA follows: TGTGCCAGCAGCTTATTTGGCGGGAGGGCCACTTCCGAGCAGTACTTC. Translated: CASSLFGGRATSEQYF.

This clonotype was observed a handful of times. The chain uses TRBV6-2 or TRBV6-3 and TRBJ2-3; D is uncertain. CDR3 length: 14 residues. V was shortened by 7 bases and J by 2 bases, with 13 bases between the two germline ends. Germline loops: CDR1 MNHEY, CDR2 SVGEGT. The CDR3 sequence is CASILGPYTDTQYF. CDR3 in DNA: TGTGCCAGCATTTTAGGTCCCTACACAGATACGCAGTATTTT.

The rearrangement joins TRBV20-1 to TRBJ2-1; 7 bases are a match to TRBD1. Germline CDR1 and CDR2: DFQATT and SNEGSKA (reference sequence). The CDR3 sequence is 15 residues long. V was clipped by 7 bases and J by 8 bases; unmatched bases: 17. In DNA form, the CDR3 reads TGCAGTGGAGGGCCGACAGGGAATAGGTACGATGAGCAGTTCTTC. It codes for CSGGPTGNRYDEQFF.

The rearrangement uses TRBV14 and TRBJ1-1; D unclear. The germline V and J ends were trimmed by 2 bases and 4 bases, with 8 bases remaining between them. CDR1 and CDR2 (germline): SGHDN, FVKESK. The CDR3 loop spans 13 amino acids. CDR3 sequence (DNA): TGTGCCAGCAGCCAAACATGGACCACTGAAGCTTTCTTT. Translation gives CASSQTWTTEAFF.

This clonotype has a handful of counts. V gene TRBV11-1 combines with J gene TRBJ1-1, with TRBD1 as a possible D gene (6 bases). The CDR3 is 14 residues long. Germline loops: CDR1 SGHAT, CDR2 FQDESV (reference sequence). V shed 6 bases and J shed 8 bases, with 19 bases lying between them. The CDR3 coding sequence is TGTGCCAGCAGTCGCCCCCGGGACACCCCCGAAGCTTTCTTT. This sequence encodes CASSRPRDTPEAFF.

This clonotype was seen more than once but under ten times. The J gene is TRBJ2-3, the V gene TRBV6-5; possibly TRBD2 for D (6 bases). This CDR3 spans 15 amino acids. Germline assignment: CDR1 MNHEY and CDR2 SVGAGI. With 0 bases removed from V and 2 bases from J, the gap between germline ends came to 9 bases. The CDR3 region has the DNA TGTGCCAGCAGTTACTCGGGGGGACCCACAGATACGCAGTATTTT. Translated: CASSYSGGPTDTQYF.

In the case of this clonotype: A much more abundant neighbour one base away suggests this may be a read error. The V and J genes are TRBV6-2 or TRBV6-3 and TRBJ2-7; the D gene is possibly TRBD2 (5 bases). This CDR3 has 15 residues. Germline-derived CDR1 and CDR2 are MNHEY and SVGEGT. The CDR3 region has the DNA TGTGCCCGCAGCCAGCTATCCCGACGGGACTACGAGCAGTACTTC. Translating it yields CARSQLSRRDYEQYF.

V is TRBV6-5 and J is TRBJ2-7; TRBD2 aligns across 12 bases. CDR1 and CDR2 from the germline V gene are MNHEY and SVGAGI. CDR3 length equals 15 residues. V trimming: 1 base; J trimming: 5 bases; junction bases outside the gene matches: 3. CDR3 DNA: TGTGCCAGCAGTTACTATCTAGCGGGGGGGCACGAGCAGTACTTC. This sequence encodes CASSYYLAGGHEQYF.

J is TRBJ1-2 and V is TRBV7-9, with D maybe TRBD1 (5 bases). CDR1 is SEHNR, CDR2 FQNEAQ, per germline (reference sequence). This CDR3 is 14 amino acids long. Trimming removed 6 bases from V and 3 bases from J, with 14 bases in between. CDR3 loop: CASRPQGLDYGYTF. The CDR3 DNA reads as TGTGCCAGCAGACCCCAGGGTCTAGACTATGGCTACACCTTC. The variable domain in full, with the rest retrieved from reference TRBV7-9 and TRBJ1-2, is DTGVSQNPRHKITKRGQNVTFRCDPISEHNRLYWYRQTLGQGPEFLTYFQNEAQLEKSRLLSDRFSAERPKGSFSTLEIQRTEQGDSAMYLCASRPQGLDYGYTFGSGTRLTVV.

The gene calls are TRBV7-2 and TRBJ1-1, with 8 positions matching TRBD1. The ends lost 3 bases at V and 11 bases at J; junction bases unmatched: 8. Germline V gene sequence: CDR1 SGHTA, CDR2 FQGNSA. This CDR3 comprises 13 residues. This chain's CDR3 is CASSLDRRQGAFF. Written as DNA, the CDR3 is TGTGCCAGCAGCTTGGATAGGCGACAGGGGGCTTTCTTT.

There are a few counts of this clonotype. This chain joins TRBV29-1 and TRBJ2-3; perhaps TRBD2 as D (6 bases). CDR1 and CDR2 (germline): SQVTM, ANQGSEA. The CDR3 loop spans 13 amino acids. Trimming took 5 bases from V and 0 from J, leaving 9 bases between them. The CDR3 reads CSVKGTSTDTQYF. The DNA for the CDR3 is TGCAGCGTTAAGGGGACTAGCACAGATACGCAGTATTTT.

The table lists this clonotype with many counts. V usage is TRBV3-1 and J usage is TRBJ2-1; 7 nucleotides agree with TRBD1. The V gene end was trimmed by 8 bases and the J gene end by 8 bases; junction bases not matched to a gene: 12. The CDR3 consists of 14 residues. Germline CDR1 reads LGHDT; CDR2 reads YNNKEL (reference sequence). CDR3 sequence reads: CASSLTGVEDEQFF. CDR3 DNA sequence: TGTGCCAGCTCCTTAACAGGGGTGGAGGATGAGCAGTTCTTC.

The J gene is TRBJ2-5, the V gene TRBV27; D ambiguous. Deletions cut 5 bases from V and 0 bases from J, with 7 bases between. CDR1 MNHEY and CDR2 SMNVEV come from the germline V gene (reference sequence). This CDR3 is built from 13 residues. CDR3 region: CASSPQDQETQYF. The CDR3 nucleotides are TGTGCCAGCAGTCCCCAAGACCAAGAGACCCAGTACTTC.

The rearrangement uses TRBV28 and TRBJ2-7, with 8 bases fitting TRBD1. V shed 6 bases, J shed 6 bases, and the junction held 4 bases outside the gene matches. Germline assignment: CDR1 MDHEN and CDR2 SYDVKM. This CDR3 has 12 amino acids. CDR3: CASRQTGVEQYF. CDR3 sequence (DNA): TGTGCCAGCAGACAGACAGGGGTCGAGCAGTACTTC.

CDR3 in DNA: TGTGCCAGCAGCTTACCATGGGACATCACAGATACGCAGTATTTT. It translates to CASSLPWDITDTQYF. The chain uses TRBV7-2 and TRBJ2-3; D is perhaps TRBD1 (6 bases). Trimming left V 2 bases short and J 2 bases short, with 11 bases between. In germline, CDR1 is SGHTA, CDR2 FQGNSA. The CDR3 totals 15 residues.

This sequence joins TRBV7-9 and TRBJ1-3; the D gene is possibly TRBD1 (6 bases). CDR1 is SEHNR, CDR2 FQNEAQ, per germline (reference sequence). Trimming took off 2 bases at V and 0 bases at J, with 11 bases between the two ends. The CDR3 totals 16 residues. This CDR3 reads CASSLTRGVSGNTIYF. CDR3 DNA sequence: TGTGCCAGCAGCTTAACCAGGGGAGTCTCTGGAAACACCATATATTTT.

This clonotype has more than one count but fewer than ten. Mismatch with germline at one junction end may stem from a read error. The rearrangement joins TRBV7-9 to TRBJ2-7, with D perhaps matching TRBD2 (6 bases). This CDR3 is built from 16 residues. Germline lookup yields CDR1 SEHNR and CDR2 FQNEAQ (reference sequence). The CDR3 reads CASSLAFGGSSYEQYF. The CDR3 DNA sequence: TGTGCGAGCAGCTTAGCATTCGGAGGGAGCTCCTACGAGCAGTACTTC.

The chain links TRBV7-2 to TRBJ1-3; D is unclear. V was trimmed by 7 bases and J by 0 bases, leaving 10 bases between them. This CDR3 comprises 14 residues. Germline CDR1 and CDR2: SGHTA and FQGNSA. The CDR3 nucleotides are TGTGCCAGCATTGCAAGGCGCTCTGGAAACACCATATATTTT. It specifies CASIARRSGNTIYF. Full variable domain (remainder filled in from reference TRBV7-2 and TRBJ1-3): GAGVSQSPSNKVTEKGKDVELRCDPISGHTALYWYRQSLGQGLEFLIYFQGNSAPDKSGLPSDRFSAERTGGSVSTLTIQRTQQEDSAVYLCASIARRSGNTIYFGEGSWLTVV.